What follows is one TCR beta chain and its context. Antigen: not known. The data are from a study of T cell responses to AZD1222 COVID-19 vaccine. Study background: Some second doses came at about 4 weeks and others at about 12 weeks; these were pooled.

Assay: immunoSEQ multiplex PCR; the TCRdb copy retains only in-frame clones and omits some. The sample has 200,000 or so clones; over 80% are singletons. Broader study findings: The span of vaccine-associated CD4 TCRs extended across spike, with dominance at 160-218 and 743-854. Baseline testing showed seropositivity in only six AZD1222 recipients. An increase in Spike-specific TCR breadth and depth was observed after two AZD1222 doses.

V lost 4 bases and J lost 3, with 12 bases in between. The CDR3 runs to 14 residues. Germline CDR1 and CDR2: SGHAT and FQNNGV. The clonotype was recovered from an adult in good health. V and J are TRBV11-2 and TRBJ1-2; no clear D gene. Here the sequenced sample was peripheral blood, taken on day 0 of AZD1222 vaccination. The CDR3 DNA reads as TGTGCCAGCAGCTGGCAAGGCATCCACTATGGCTACACCTTC. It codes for CASSWQGIHYGYTF.